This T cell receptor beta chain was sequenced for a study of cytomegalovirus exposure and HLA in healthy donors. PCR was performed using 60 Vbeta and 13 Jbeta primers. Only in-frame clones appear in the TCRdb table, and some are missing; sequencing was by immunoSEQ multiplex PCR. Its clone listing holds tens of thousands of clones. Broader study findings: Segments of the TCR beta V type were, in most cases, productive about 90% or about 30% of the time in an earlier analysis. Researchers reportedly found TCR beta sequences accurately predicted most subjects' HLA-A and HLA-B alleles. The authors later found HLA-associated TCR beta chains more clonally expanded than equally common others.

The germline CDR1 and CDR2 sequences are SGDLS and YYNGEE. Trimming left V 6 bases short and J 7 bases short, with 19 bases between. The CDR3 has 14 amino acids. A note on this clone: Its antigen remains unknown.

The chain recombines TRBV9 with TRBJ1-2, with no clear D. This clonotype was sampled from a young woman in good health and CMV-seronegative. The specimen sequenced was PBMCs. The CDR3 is CASTEGSSRGGYTF. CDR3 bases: TGTGCCAGCACCGAAGGGTCCTCACGGGGTGGCTACACCTTC. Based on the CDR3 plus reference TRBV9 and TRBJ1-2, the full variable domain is DSGVTQTPKHLITATGQRVTLRCSPRSGDLSVYWYQQSLDQGLQFLIQYYNGEERAKGNILERFSAQQFPDLHSELNLSSLELGDSALYFCASTEGSSRGGYTFGSGTRLTVV.